One and the same sample provided the 30 T cell receptor beta chains below, sequenced in a study of regulatory T cells in long-lasting Graves disease. Construction of the TCR beta libraries employed iRepertoire HTBI primers in conjunction with Arm-PCR of CDR3 regions. TCRdb processed the multiplex PCR reads anew with MiXCR; each CDR3 protein has one entry. The sample includes fewer than 650,000 distinct CDR3 sequences, roughly 15% of them seen just once. As to time point: newly diagnosed GD, antithyroid drugs for less than 3 months. TCR sequences were obtained from RNA taken from PBMCs. These same records also appear under a second study, on T cells in Graves' hyperthyroidism and ophthalmopathy.

This specimen consisted of peripheral blood mononuclear cells (PBMCs), obtained at new diagnosis, from a patient treated with antithyroid drugs. These receptors originate from a man younger than 35 with Graves disease.

This clonotype came up many times. V gene TRBV11-2 combines with J gene TRBJ2-3, with a possible D match to TRBD2 (6 bases). The CDR3 is 17 amino acids. Germline CDR1 is SGHAT and CDR2 is FQNNGV. Deletions cut 5 bases from V and 0 bases from J, with 18 bases between. CDR3 region: CASSRAGAGISTDTQYF. CDR3 DNA sequence: TGTGCCAGCAGCCGCGCCGGCGCGGGAATTAGCACAGATACGCAGTATTTT.

V gene TRBV2 combines with J gene TRBJ1-6, with a possible D match to TRBD1 (5 bases). The CDR3 spans 13 residues. In germline, CDR1 is SNHLY, CDR2 FYNNEI. V dropped 6 bases and J dropped 7 bases, with 10 bases sitting between them. CDR3 bases: TGTGCCAGCAGCGGGGGGACCAATTCACCCCTCCACTTT. It is translated as CASSGGTNSPLHF.

This clonotype was recorded a few times. The J gene is TRBJ2-1, the V gene TRBV6-1; D is perhaps TRBD2 (6 bases). Germline V gives CDR1 MNHNS, CDR2 SASEGT. V lost 5 bases, J lost 7 bases, and 12 bases lay in between. This CDR3 is 13 amino acids long. The CDR3 DNA sequence: TGTGCCAGCAGTACGGGACTTCGGAATGAGCAGTTCTTC. It is translated as CASSTGLRNEQFF.

This clonotype has ten or more counts. The genes are TRBV20-1 and TRBJ2-1, with D possibly matching TRBD1 (5 bases). V lost 2 bases, J lost 8 bases, and 19 bases lay in between. CDR3 length: 15 amino acids. Germline V gene lookup returns CDR1 DFQATT and CDR2 SNEGSKA (reference sequence). CDR3 sequence (DNA): TGCAGTGCTAGAAGACAGAAAGGCCTTGTTGATGAGCAGTTCTTC. Translated, it gives CSARRQKGLVDEQFF.

There are many counts of this clonotype. J is TRBJ2-2 and V is TRBV12-3 or TRBV12-4; the D gene is possibly TRBD1 (7 bases). There are 16 residues in the CDR3. The V and J ends lost 6 bases and 4 bases respectively, with 18 bases between them. As DNA, the CDR3 is TGTGCCAGCAGCCCCGCACCAGGGGGGCGCACCGGGGAGCTGTTTTTT. Protein sequence: CASSPAPGGRTGELFF.

This clonotype has only a few counts. The V call is TRBV15, the J call TRBJ2-1, with D perhaps matching TRBD2 (5 bases). Trimming shortened V by 5 bases and J by 4 bases, and 9 bases separated the two germline ends. CDR3 length: 13 residues. The germline gives CDR1 LNHNV, CDR2 YYDKDF (reference sequence). This CDR3 is CATSLPGYNEQFF. The CDR3 nucleotides read TGTGCCACCAGCCTCCCGGGGTACAATGAGCAGTTCTTC.

This clonotype came up many times. The chain recombines TRBV28 with TRBJ2-7; tentatively, D is TRBD1 (6 bases). There are 13 residues in the CDR3. V shed 6 bases and J shed 2 bases, with 11 bases lying between them. CDR1 MDHEN and CDR2 SYDVKM come from the germline V gene. The chain's CDR3 is CASSLDSTYEQYF. The CDR3 DNA follows: TGTGCCAGCAGCTTGGACAGCACCTACGAGCAGTACTTC. Supplemented by reference TRBV28 and TRBJ2-7, the full variable domain reads DVKVTQSSRYLVKRTGEKVFLECVQDMDHENMFWYRQDPGLGLRLIYFSYDVKMKEKGDIPEGYSVSREKKERFSLILESASTNQTSMYLCASSLDSTYEQYFGPGTRLTVT.

This sequence joins TRBV7-2 and TRBJ2-1, with D possibly being TRBD2 (5 bases). CDR1 is SGHTA and CDR2 is FQGNSA in the germline V gene. V was trimmed by 1 base and J by 8 bases, leaving 9 bases between them. The length of the CDR3 is 13 residues. The CDR3: CASSLDQRDEQFF. CDR3 bases: TGTGCCAGCAGCTTAGACCAGAGGGATGAGCAGTTCTTC.

Only a few counts were recorded for this clonotype. The chain carries TRBV5-4 and TRBJ2-1, with 12 positions matching TRBD2. CDR3 length: 16 amino acids. From germline, CDR1 is SGHNT and CDR2 YYREEE (reference sequence). Trimming removed 0 bases from V and 9 bases from J; junction bases left unmatched: 7. This CDR3 is CASSLGLAGAGGEQFF. The CDR3 DNA follows: TGTGCCAGCAGCTTGGGACTAGCGGGAGCGGGAGGTGAGCAGTTCTTC.

Written as DNA, the CDR3 is TGTGCCAGCAGCCTAAGTGAGGGAGGTTATGGTGAGCAGTTCTTC. It translates to CASSLSEGGYGEQFF. The genes are TRBV3-1 and TRBJ2-1, with D possibly TRBD2 on 6 matching bases. V gave up 4 bases and J gave up 9 bases, with 19 bases separating them. The germline V gene encodes CDR1 LGHDT and CDR2 YNNKEL (reference sequence). The CDR3 runs 15 residues.

This clonotype has only a few counts. One base away lies a much larger clone, so this may be a sequencing read error. The chain is built from TRBV12-3 or TRBV12-4 and TRBJ2-5; 7 positions agree with TRBD2. The CDR3 totals 15 residues. The CDR3, as DNA: TGTGCCAGCAGACCGGCCCCTAGCGGCCAAGAGGCCCAGTACTTC. Its translation is CASRPAPSGQEAQYF.

This clonotype was found a few times. The gene calls are TRBV27 and TRBJ1-4, with a possible D match to TRBD1 (5 bases). Germline values: CDR1 MNHEY, CDR2 SMNVEV (reference sequence). V was clipped by 0 bases and J by 6 bases, with 14 bases between them. This CDR3 has 16 amino acids. CDR3 loop: CASSLSWTQTDEKLFF. As DNA, the CDR3 is TGTGCCAGCAGTTTATCTTGGACACAGACGGATGAAAAACTGTTTTTT.

This clonotype has just a few counts. The V call is TRBV19, the J call TRBJ1-1, with a tentative D call TRBD1 (6 bases). V lost 3 bases to trimming and J lost 3 bases, with 14 bases between them. This CDR3 has 15 amino acids. Looked up from germline, CDR1 is LNHDA and CDR2 is SQIVND (reference sequence). CDR3 bases: TGTGCCAGTAGTATGGGGGCAGGGGTGGACACTGAAGCTTTCTTT. This sequence encodes CASSMGAGVDTEAFF.

The sample holds many counts of this clonotype. The chain recombines TRBV7-2 with TRBJ2-7; 8 bases match TRBD2. From germline, CDR1 is SGHTA and CDR2 FQGNSA. The CDR3 totals 15 residues. V lost 1 base, J lost 4 bases, and 6 bases stayed unmatched. The CDR3 sequence: CASSLVAGGLYEQYF. CDR3 bases: TGTGCCAGCAGCTTAGTTGCGGGAGGTTTGTACGAGCAGTACTTC.

This clonotype was picked up many times. CDR3 bases: TGTGCCAGCAGTTACCTTCGGCTAGCGGGAACCTCTATCAATGAGCAGTTCTTC. Amino acids: CASSYLRLAGTSINEQFF. This chain joins TRBV6-2 or TRBV6-3 and TRBJ2-1; 9 bases agree with TRBD2. The germline V gene has CDR1 MNHEY and CDR2 SVGEGT. V dropped 2 bases and J dropped 6; count of bases not matched to a gene: 14. The CDR3 runs 18 residues.

V is TRBV6-1 and J is TRBJ2-1, with 7 nucleotides matching TRBD2. This CDR3 has 15 amino acids. V trimming: 5 bases; J trimming: 6 bases; junction bases outside the gene matches: 10. Germline V lookup: CDR1 MNHNS, CDR2 SASEGT. For the CDR3, the DNA is TGTGCCAGCAGTCCCCTACGGGGGGAAGGCAATGAGCAGTTCTTC. Its translation is CASSPLRGEGNEQFF.

This chain joins TRBV27 and TRBJ2-5; D is tentatively TRBD1 or TRBD2 (6 bases each). This CDR3 comprises 13 residues. Between the trimmed V and J ends, which lost 3 bases and 9 bases, there was a span of 14 bases. Per germline, CDR1 MNHEY and CDR2 SMNVEV (reference sequence). The CDR3 region has the DNA TGTGCCAGCAGTTTTGGGCAGGGGAGGCCCCAGTACTTC. Translated: CASSFGQGRPQYF.

CDR3 amino acids: CASSLRPHAEAFF. The CDR3 DNA follows: TGTGCCAGCAGCTTACGACCACACGCTGAAGCTTTCTTT. This chain joins TRBV11-3 and TRBJ1-1; D remains ambiguous. Trimming left V 2 bases short and J 6 bases short, with 10 bases between. Germline V CDR1 and CDR2: SGHNT, YENEEA. The CDR3 covers 13 residues.

This clonotype has a handful of counts. The rearrangement joins TRBV6-5 to TRBJ1-3; no clear D. The CDR3 is 14 amino acids. Trimming left V 2 bases short and J 0 bases short, with 5 bases between. Germline CDR1 is MNHEY and CDR2 is SVGAGI. The CDR3 protein is CASSYRDSGNTIYF. The CDR3 region has the DNA TGTGCCAGCAGTTACCGGGACTCTGGAAACACCATATATTTT.

This clonotype was detected ten times or more. V gene TRBV12-3 or TRBV12-4 combines with J gene TRBJ2-5; D call uncertain. Trimming left V 5 bases short and J 2 bases short, with 9 bases between. The CDR3 extends over 13 amino acids. DNA for the CDR3: TGTGCCAGCAGTCCGGGCTTACAAGAGACCCAGTACTTC. It yields the protein CASSPGLQETQYF.

This clonotype was picked up a small number of times. The chain couples TRBV24-1 to TRBJ2-5; no clear D. The V and J ends lost 2 bases and 0 bases respectively, with 12 bases between them. The germline V gene has CDR1 KGHDR and CDR2 SFDVKD. This CDR3 spans 16 amino acids. The CDR3 region has the DNA TGTGCCACCAGTGATTATGGGGTTACGTACCAAGAGACCCAGTACTTC. Encoded protein: CATSDYGVTYQETQYF.

This clonotype showed up just once. Given a much more abundant clone one base away, this may be a read error. The J gene is TRBJ1-1, the V gene TRBV14, with D tentatively TRBD1 (5 bases). The length of the CDR3 is 12 residues. The germline V gene encodes CDR1 SGHDN and CDR2 FVKESK. The V gene lost 5 bases and the J gene lost 5 bases, with 9 bases spanning the gap. CDR3 DNA: TGTGCCAGCAGCTGGGGACGGACTGAAGCTTTCTTT. Translation gives CASSWGRTEAFF.

This clonotype was recorded at least ten times. The chain recombines TRBV3-1 with TRBJ2-2, with TRBD1 identical over 7 bases. The ends lost 4 bases at V and 0 bases at J; junction bases unmatched: 5. Per germline, CDR1 LGHDT and CDR2 YNNKEL (reference sequence). This CDR3 contains 16 residues. CDR3 bases: TGTGCCAGCAGCCCCCAGGGGGTGACGAACACCGGGGAGCTGTTTTTT. Residues: CASSPQGVTNTGELFF.

This clonotype has a handful of counts. Compared with germline, one end of the junction differs, possibly owing to a read error. The chain links TRBV27 to TRBJ2-3; 9 bases are shared with TRBD2. The CDR3 runs 14 residues. Germline V CDR1 and CDR2: MNHEY, SMNVEV (reference sequence). The chain's CDR3 is CASSLGTSKDTQYF. The DNA of the CDR3 is TGTGCCAGCAGTTTGGGGACTAGCAAAGATACGCAGTATTTT.

This clonotype has a count of ten or more. The chain carries TRBV11-2 and TRBJ2-3; D remains ambiguous. The CDR3 runs 11 residues. Trimming cost V 5 bases and J 4 bases, with 4 bases left between them. CDR1 is SGHAT and CDR2 is FQNNGV in the germline V gene. CDR3 in DNA: TGTGCCAGCAGCCGGTCAGATACGCAGTATTTT. Residues: CASSRSDTQYF.

The CDR3 loop reads CASSPYDYNSPLHF. The CDR3 DNA reads as TGCGCCAGCAGCCCTTATGACTATAATTCACCCCTCCACTTT. The V and J genes are TRBV4-1 and TRBJ1-6; D remains ambiguous. The germline V and J ends were trimmed by 4 bases and 3 bases, with 7 bases remaining between them. This CDR3 comprises 14 residues. Looked up from germline, CDR1 is MGHRA and CDR2 is YSYEKL.

In its sample, this clonotype was seen many times. The chain employs TRBV6-2 or TRBV6-3 and TRBJ2-1, with 11 bases that match TRBD2. The V segment lost 6 bases and the J segment 3 bases; nucleotides outside the gene matches: 7. In germline, CDR1 is MNHEY, CDR2 SVGEGT. This CDR3 region has 16 residues. The CDR3 DNA follows: TGTGCCAGCAGGGAAAAGACTAGCGGGGTCTACAATGAGCAGTTCTTC. This sequence encodes CASREKTSGVYNEQFF.

V is TRBV12-3 or TRBV12-4 and J is TRBJ1-6; D remains ambiguous. The CDR3 length is 13 residues. V lost 4 bases to trimming and J lost 5 bases, with 6 bases between them. In nucleotides, the CDR3 is TGTGCCAGCAGTTCCGCAAATAATTCACCCCTCCACTTT. It is translated as CASSSANNSPLHF.

This clonotype has at least ten counts. J is TRBJ2-1 and V is TRBV7-6; 9 bases fit TRBD2. The CDR3 contains 17 residues. Germline lookup yields CDR1 SGHVS and CDR2 FNYEAQ. The trim removed 5 bases at V and 7 bases at J, leaving 15 bases unmatched. The CDR3 protein is CASSLSPLAGWENEQFF. The CDR3 DNA reads TGTGCCAGCAGCCTAAGCCCCCTAGCGGGATGGGAAAATGAGCAGTTCTTC.

This clonotype was detected only a few times. A single base separates this from a much larger clone, so it may be a read error. CDR3 DNA: TGTGCCACTCGTCCACGGAAGAACACTGAAGCTTTCTTT. Amino acids: CATRPRKNTEAFF. This chain connects TRBV2 to TRBJ1-1; the D is unclear. Germline V gene data show CDR1 as SNHLY and CDR2 as FYNNEI. The CDR3 totals 13 residues. V shed 10 bases and J shed 1 base, with 13 bases lying between them.